In its sample, the clone carrying this TCR beta chain was seen once. Germline lookup yields CDR1 SGHRS and CDR2 YFSETQ. The V end was cut by 0 bases, the J end by 4 bases, with 11 bases between. This CDR3 has 15 amino acids. These data are taken from a study of siplizumab effects on memory and regulatory T cells. Sequencing used immunoSEQ multiplex PCR; TCRdb keeps in-frame clones, though not all of them. Of approximately 100,000 clones listed, around 92% are singletons. The chain recombines TRBV5-1 with TRBJ2-1, with D possibly TRBD2 on 6 matching bases. The TCR originated in a human donor in good health. Sequenced sample: Tregs sorted from blood. Here the CDR3 reads CASSLGGTSYNEQFF. CDR3 sequence (DNA): TGCGCCAGCAGCTTGGGGGGGACTTCATACAATGAGCAGTTCTTC.